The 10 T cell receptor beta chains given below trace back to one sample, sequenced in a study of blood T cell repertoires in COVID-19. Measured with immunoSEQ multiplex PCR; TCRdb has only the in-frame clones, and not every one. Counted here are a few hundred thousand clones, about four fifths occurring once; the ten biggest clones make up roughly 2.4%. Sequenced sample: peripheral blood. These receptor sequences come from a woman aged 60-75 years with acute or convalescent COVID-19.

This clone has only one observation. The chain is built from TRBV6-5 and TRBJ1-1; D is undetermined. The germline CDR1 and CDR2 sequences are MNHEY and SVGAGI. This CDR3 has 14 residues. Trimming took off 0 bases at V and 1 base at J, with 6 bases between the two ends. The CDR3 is CASSYSRGNTEAFF. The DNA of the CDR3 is TGTGCCAGCAGTTACTCGCGGGGGAACACTGAAGCTTTCTTT.

Written as DNA, the CDR3 is TGTGCCAGCAACGACGAACAGGAAACCAATGGCTACACCTTC. It encodes CASNDEQETNGYTF. V usage is TRBV5-5 and J usage is TRBJ1-2; perhaps TRBD1 as D (5 bases). The V end was cut by 6 bases, the J end by 6 bases, with 18 bases between. There are 14 residues in the CDR3. The germline gives CDR1 SGHKS, CDR2 YYEKEE (reference sequence).

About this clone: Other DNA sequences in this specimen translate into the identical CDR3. The CDR3 coding sequence is TGTGCCAGTAGTATCCTTGGCCAGGGCGGACAGCCCCAGCATTTT. It yields the protein CASSILGQGGQPQHF. The chain couples TRBV19 to TRBJ1-5; a weak D match, TRBD1 (5 bases). The CDR3 contains 15 residues. V was shortened by 3 bases and J by 7 bases, with 16 bases between the two germline ends. CDR1 and CDR2 (germline): LNHDA, SQIVND (reference sequence).

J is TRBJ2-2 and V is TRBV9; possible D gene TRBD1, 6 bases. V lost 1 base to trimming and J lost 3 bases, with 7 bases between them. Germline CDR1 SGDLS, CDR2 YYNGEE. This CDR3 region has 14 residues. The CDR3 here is CASSVRTDTGELFF. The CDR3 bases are TGTGCCAGCAGCGTAAGGACAGACACCGGGGAGCTGTTTTTT. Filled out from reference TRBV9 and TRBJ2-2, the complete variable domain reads DSGVTQTPKHLITATGQRVTLRCSPRSGDLSVYWYQQSLDQGLQFLIQYYNGEERAKGNILERFSAQQFPDLHSELNLSSLELGDSALYFCASSVRTDTGELFFGEGSRLTVL.

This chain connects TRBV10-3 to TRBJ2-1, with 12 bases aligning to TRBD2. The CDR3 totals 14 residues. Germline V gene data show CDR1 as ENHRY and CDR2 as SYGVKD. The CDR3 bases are TGTACCACAGCTGCCGGGACTAGCGGGAATGAGCAGTTCTTC. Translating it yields CTTAAGTSGNEQFF.

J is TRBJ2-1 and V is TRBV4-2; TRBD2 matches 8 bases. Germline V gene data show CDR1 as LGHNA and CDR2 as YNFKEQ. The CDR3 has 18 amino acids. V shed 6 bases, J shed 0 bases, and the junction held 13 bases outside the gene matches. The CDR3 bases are TGTGCCAGCAGGGGGTGGAGCGGGGGTCTAGGCTCCTACAATGAGCAGTTCTTC. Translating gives CASRGWSGGLGSYNEQFF.

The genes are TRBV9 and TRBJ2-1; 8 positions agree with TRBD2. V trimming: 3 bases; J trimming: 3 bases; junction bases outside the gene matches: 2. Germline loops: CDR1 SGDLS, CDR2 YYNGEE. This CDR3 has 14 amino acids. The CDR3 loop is CASSAGGDYNEQFF. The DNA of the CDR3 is TGTGCCAGCAGCGCGGGGGGGGACTACAATGAGCAGTTCTTC.

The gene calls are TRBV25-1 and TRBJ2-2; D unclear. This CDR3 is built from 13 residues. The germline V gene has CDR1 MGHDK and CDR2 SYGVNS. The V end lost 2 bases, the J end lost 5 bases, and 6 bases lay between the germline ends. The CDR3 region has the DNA TGTGCCAGCAGTGAAGTCTATACCGGGGAGCTGTTTTTT. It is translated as CASSEVYTGELFF.

The CDR3 loop reads CASSRVAVNSPLHF. DNA of the CDR3: TGTGCCAGCAGCCGTGTGGCAGTTAATTCACCCCTCCACTTT. The V and J genes are TRBV7-2 and TRBJ1-6; D remains unclear. This CDR3 is 14 amino acids long. Deletions cut 5 bases from V and 6 bases from J, with 11 bases between. From germline, CDR1 is SGHTA and CDR2 FQGNSA.

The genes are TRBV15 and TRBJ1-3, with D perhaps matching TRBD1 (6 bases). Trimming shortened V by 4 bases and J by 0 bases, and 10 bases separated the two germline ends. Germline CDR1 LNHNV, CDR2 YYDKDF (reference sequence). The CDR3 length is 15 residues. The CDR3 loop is CATSMDSRSGNTIYF. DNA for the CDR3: TGTGCCACCAGCATGGACAGCCGCTCTGGAAACACCATATATTTT.